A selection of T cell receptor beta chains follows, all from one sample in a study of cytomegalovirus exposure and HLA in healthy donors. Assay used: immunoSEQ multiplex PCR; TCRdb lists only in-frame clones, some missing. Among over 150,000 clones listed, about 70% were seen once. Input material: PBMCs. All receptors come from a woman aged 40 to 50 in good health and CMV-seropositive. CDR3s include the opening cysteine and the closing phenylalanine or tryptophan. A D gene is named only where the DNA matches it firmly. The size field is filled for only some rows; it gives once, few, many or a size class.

DNA: TGTGCCAGCAGTACCAGGACAGGGGAACATATTGAAGCTTTCTTT
CDR3: CASSTRTGEHIEAFF
V: TRBV6-1
J: TRBJ1-1
size: NA
D: TRBD1

DNA: TGTGCCAGCAGTGATAGGCAGACAAGTGAAGCTTTCTTT
CDR3: CASSDRQTSEAFF
V: TRBV2
J: TRBJ1-1
size: NA
D: NA

DNA: TGTGCCAGCACCCCTCACACCGGGACAGTGGGGGAGACCCAGTACTTC
CDR3: CASTPHTGTVGETQYF
V: TRBV25-1
J: TRBJ2-5
size: NA
D: TRBD1

DNA: TGTGCCAGCAGTAGTTACAGGGCCCAGGTAAGGGAGCAGTACTTC
CDR3: CASSSYRAQVREQYF
V: TRBV6-1
J: TRBJ2-7
size: NA
D: NA

DNA: TGTGCCAGCAGCCCCCGTGCGGGACAGGGGGGCGAGCAGTACTTC
CDR3: CASSPRAGQGGEQYF
V: TRBV7-9
J: TRBJ2-7
size: few
D: TRBD1

DNA: TGTGCCATCAGACACCGGGACACCAATTCACCCCTCCACTTT
CDR3: CAIRHRDTNSPLHF
V: TRBV10-3
J: TRBJ1-6
size: NA
D: NA

DNA: TGTGCCAGCAGCGCGGCAGGGGGAGAACAAGAGACCCAGTACTTC
CDR3: CASSAAGGEQETQYF
V: TRBV9
J: TRBJ2-5
size: NA
D: TRBD1

DNA: TGTGCCAGCAGTTTAGGCGGGAGGAGCACAGATACGCAGTATTTT
CDR3: CASSLGGRSTDTQYF
V: TRBV28
J: TRBJ2-3
size: NA
D: TRBD2

DNA: TGTGCCAGCTCACCGCTAATAATGAACACTGAAGCTTTCTTT
CDR3: CASSPLIMNTEAFF
V: TRBV18
J: TRBJ1-1
size: NA
D: NA

DNA: TGTGCCAGCAGCCGGGGAGGAAACTATGGCTACACCTTC
CDR3: CASSRGGNYGYTF
V: TRBV7-2
J: TRBJ1-2
size: once
D: NA

DNA: TGTGCCAGCAGCGAGGGACAGGAGAATTCACCCCTCCACTTT
CDR3: CASSEGQENSPLHF
V: TRBV7-3
J: TRBJ1-6
size: NA
D: TRBD1

DNA: TGTGCCAGCAGCAACGGACTGGCACGAGAGACCCAGTACTTC
CDR3: CASSNGLARETQYF
V: TRBV21-1
J: TRBJ2-5
size: NA
D: NA

DNA: TGTGCCAGCACCCTACAGGGGTACTCTGGAAACACCATATATTTT
CDR3: CASTLQGYSGNTIYF
V: TRBV7-2
J: TRBJ1-3
size: NA
D: TRBD1

DNA: TGTGCCAGCAGTAGAACAGGGGGCTGGGGCTACACCTTC
CDR3: CASSRTGGWGYTF
V: TRBV28
J: TRBJ1-2
size: NA
D: TRBD1

DNA: TGTGCCAGCAGCCCCGGGACAGGGGCTCCTAACTATGGCTACACCTTC
CDR3: CASSPGTGAPNYGYTF
V: TRBV7-6
J: TRBJ1-2
size: NA
D: TRBD1

DNA: TGTGCCAGCAGTCTCTCGCGGGGGGGCACCGGGGAGCTGTTTTTT
CDR3: CASSLSRGGTGELFF
V: TRBV6-6
J: TRBJ2-2
size: NA
D: TRBD2

DNA: TGTGCCAGCAGCAATCAGGTCTACAATGAGCAGTTCTTC
CDR3: CASSNQVYNEQFF
V: TRBV7-2
J: TRBJ2-1
size: few
D: NA

DNA: TGTGCCAGCAAAACCACAGGGAGAGGGTGGGAGCAGTACTTC
CDR3: CASKTTGRGWEQYF
V: TRBV6-5
J: TRBJ2-7
size: once
D: NA

DNA: TGTGCCAGCAGTTTATCACAACAGGTGGGGGAGCAGTACTTC
CDR3: CASSLSQQVGEQYF
V: TRBV28
J: TRBJ2-7
size: NA
D: NA

DNA: TGTGCCAGCAGTTACGGGGAGGGGTATCCCAATTCACCCCTCCACTTT
CDR3: CASSYGEGYPNSPLHF
V: TRBV6-5
J: TRBJ1-6
size: NA
D: NA

DNA: TGTGCCAGCAGTTCATCACAGGGTGACTATGGCTACACCTTC
CDR3: CASSSSQGDYGYTF
V: TRBV28
J: TRBJ1-2
size: NA
D: NA

DNA: TGTGCTTCAGAGGGTTTGACAGATACGCAGTATTTT
CDR3: CASEGLTDTQYF
V: TRBV12-5
J: TRBJ2-3
size: few
D: NA

DNA: TGTGCCAGCAGCTTAATTGAGGTAGGCACTGAAGCTTTCTTT
CDR3: CASSLIEVGTEAFF
V: TRBV7-9
J: TRBJ1-1
size: few
D: NA

DNA: TGTGCCAGCAGAGTTCCACAGGTATCCGCCTATGGCTACACCTTC
CDR3: CASRVPQVSAYGYTF
V: TRBV6-6
J: TRBJ1-2
size: NA
D: NA

DNA: TGTGCCAGCAGTTTACAGGGGGCCGTGAACACTGAAGCTTTCTTT
CDR3: CASSLQGAVNTEAFF
V: TRBV6-5
J: TRBJ1-1
size: NA
D: TRBD1

DNA: TGTGCCAGCAGCCCGGGACAGGGGGCAAGGGAGCTGTTTTTT
CDR3: CASSPGQGARELFF
V: TRBV7-2
J: TRBJ2-2
size: NA
D: TRBD1

DNA: TGTGCCAGGGACGAAGGGGGCGGTGAGCAGTTCTTC
CDR3: CARDEGGGEQFF
V: TRBV7-9
J: TRBJ2-1
size: NA
D: TRBD1

DNA: TGCGCCAGCAGTAGGGAACAGGGGCAGTCTAACTATGGCTACACCTTC
CDR3: CASSREQGQSNYGYTF
V: TRBV4-1
J: TRBJ1-2
size: NA
D: TRBD1

DNA: TGTGCCAGCAGTCCAGTGGCGGGGGGACACACCGGGGAGCTGTTTTTT
CDR3: CASSPVAGGHTGELFF
V: TRBV7-2
J: TRBJ2-2
size: once
D: TRBD2

DNA: TGCGCCAGCAGCTTGAACGTAGGGACTAGCGGGACAAACCAAGAGACCCAGTACTTC
CDR3: CASSLNVGTSGTNQETQYF
V: TRBV5-1
J: TRBJ2-5
size: NA
D: TRBD2

DNA: TGTGCCAGCAGCTTAGGGACAGGGGGTCTCACTGAAGCTTTCTTT
CDR3: CASSLGTGGLTEAFF
V: TRBV7-9
J: TRBJ1-1
size: NA
D: TRBD1

DNA: TGTGCCAGCAGTGAGGACAGGGGGTGGAATTCACCCCTCCACTTT
CDR3: CASSEDRGWNSPLHF
V: TRBV25-1
J: TRBJ1-6
size: NA
D: TRBD1

DNA: TGTGCCAGCAGCAACGCACAGGGAACCTACGAGCAGTACTTC
CDR3: CASSNAQGTYEQYF
V: TRBV7-8
J: TRBJ2-7
size: NA
D: NA

DNA: TGTGCCAGCAGGGTGGGCGGGGCCGCAACTAATGAAAAACTGTTTTTT
CDR3: CASRVGGAATNEKLFF
V: TRBV28
J: TRBJ1-4
size: NA
D: NA

DNA: TGCGCCAGCAGCCAAACAAGCGGGGGGAGCACAGATACGCAGTATTTT
CDR3: CASSQTSGGSTDTQYF
V: TRBV4-3
J: TRBJ2-3
size: NA
D: TRBD2

DNA: TGTGCCAGCTCACCAGTAGCGGGCGACTCCTACGAGCAGTACTTC
CDR3: CASSPVAGDSYEQYF
V: TRBV18
J: TRBJ2-7
size: few
D: TRBD2

DNA: TGTGCCAGCAGCTTAACGCAGGGCTATGAGCAGTTCTTC
CDR3: CASSLTQGYEQFF
V: TRBV7-3
J: TRBJ2-1
size: NA
D: NA

DNA: TGTGCCAGCGGCGACAGGAGTTCCTATGGCTACACCTTC
CDR3: CASGDRSSYGYTF
V: TRBV28
J: TRBJ1-2
size: NA
D: NA

DNA: TGTGCCAGCACCTTGGACAGGGAAGGTTCACCCCTCCACTTT
CDR3: CASTLDREGSPLHF
V: TRBV28
J: TRBJ1-6
size: few
D: TRBD1

DNA: TGTGCCAGCTCACCACGGACAGGTCCCTCCGAGCAGTACTTC
CDR3: CASSPRTGPSEQYF
V: TRBV18
J: TRBJ2-7
size: NA
D: TRBD1

DNA: TGCGCCAGCAGCCAAGCTCGGTTGGGTCGGAGAGGCTACCCCTTC
CDR3: CASSQARLGRRGYPF
V: TRBV4-3
J: TRBJ1-2
size: few
D: NA